Described below is a single TCR beta chain sequence and its context. What it binds is unknown. The study sequenced cultured CD4+ T cell DNA using the Oncomine TCR Beta short-read assay. A single record per CDR3 protein comes from TCRdb applying MiXCR to the PCR reads. The sample carries fewer than 16,000 distinct CDR3 sequences, roughly 51% recorded once. This record comes from a study of vaccination and CD4 T cells after COVID-19. The wider study: Blood was drawn a median roughly 68 days post second dose, range 14 to 241. Study findings and constraints: Convalescent patients had a median around 90% of post-vaccine SARS-CoV-2-reactive clones that were detected only after vaccination, not before it. Vaccine-specific clones numbering 304 of 307 showed spike mono-reactivity in convalescent patients.

Treatment defined: approximately 11-day PBMC culture with coronavirus spike peptide pools or control peptides (ViraFEST assay). Under the ViraFEST approach, antigen-specific T cells were expanded with peptide pools and TCRs subsequently sequenced. With 6 bases clipped from V and 0 bases from J, the junction kept 10 bases outside the gene matches. The CDR3 is 16 amino acids. Sequencing was done on a sample of CD4+ T cells from blood, cultured in vitro. This clonotype was sampled from a human donor who had recovered from COVID-19. This rearrangement joins TRBV12-3 or TRBV12-4 to TRBJ2-7; the match to TRBD1 covers 8 bases. The CDR3, as DNA: TGTGCCAGCAGCCTAGACCGGACAGGGAACTCCTACGAGCAGTACTTC. This gives the protein CASSLDRTGNSYEQYF.